Listed below are T cell receptor beta chains from one sample, sequenced in a study of CD8 T cells in ankylosing spondylitis. Via MiXCR, TCRdb re-called the 5' RACE reads, giving one row per CDR3 protein. The sample consists of around 210,000 distinct CDR3 sequences, roughly 8.2% of them appearing once. The material sequenced was blood, either unsorted or a sorted T cell fraction (not recorded which). The source of these receptors is a female donor with ankylosing spondylitis or in good health (not recorded which). Both conserved end residues are part of each CDR3. A D gene is named only where the DNA matches it firmly. Clone size appears in some rows only: once, few, many, or a class for an expanded clone.

>TRBJ2-3|many|TRBV3-1|NA
TGTGCCAGCAGCCAAGGGGACGAATATACGCAGTATTTT
CASSQGDEYTQYF
>TRBJ2-7|many|TRBV12-3/TRBV12-4|TRBD2
TGTGCCAGCTCGACTAGCGGGCTATCCTACGAGCAGTACTTC
CASSTSGLSYEQYF
>TRBJ2-2|many|TRBV6-1|NA
TGTGCCAGCAATGCCTGGACAGAACAGAACACCGGGGAGCTGTTTTTT
CASNAWTEQNTGELFF
>TRBJ1-2|few|TRBV7-9|TRBD1
TGTGCCAGCTGGTGGGACAGGGGGCGAAAGGGCTACACCTTC
CASWWDRGRKGYTF
>TRBJ1-1|many|TRBV29-1|NA
TGCAGCGTTAAAGAATGGTGGAACACTGAAGCTTTCTTT
CSVKEWWNTEAFF
>TRBJ1-3|many|TRBV7-3|TRBD1
TGTGCCAGCAGCTCGGACAGGGCGAGCTCTGGAAACACCATATATTTT
CASSSDRASSGNTIYF
>TRBJ2-5|many|TRBV24-1|NA
TGTGCCACCAGTGATATAGACTCCCTGTACCAAGAGACCCAGTACTTC
CATSDIDSLYQETQYF
>TRBJ2-2|few|TRBV12-3/TRBV12-4|NA
TGTGCCATCAGTTCTACCCGCACCCGGGAAGGATCCACCGGGGAGCTGTTTTTT
CAISSTRTREGSTGELFF
>TRBJ2-1|many|TRBV6-2/TRBV6-3|TRBD1
TGTGCCAGTGAGGGGGCAACTTTAAGCTCCTACAATGAGCAGTTCTTC
CASEGATLSSYNEQFF
>TRBJ1-2|many|TRBV6-6|NA
TGTGCCAGCAGGCCCGCATATGGCTACACCTTC
CASRPAYGYTF
>TRBJ2-2|many|TRBV4-3|NA
TGCGCCAGCAGCCAAGATACCGAACCCGGGGAGCTGTTTTTT
CASSQDTEPGELFF
>TRBJ2-1|many|TRBV2|NA
TGTGCCAGCAGTTCCTTTGCGGGGCTCTACAATGAGCAGTTCTTC
CASSSFAGLYNEQFF
>TRBJ1-2|many|TRBV29-1|NA
TGCAGCGTTGGGGACGCTGGCTATGGCTACACCTTC
CSVGDAGYGYTF
>TRBJ1-1|many|TRBV6-1|NA
TGTGCCAGCCAAACCTCGGGGGGCCGCCTGGGGTCTGAAGCTTTCTTT
CASQTSGGRLGSEAFF
>TRBJ2-1|many|TRBV6-2/TRBV6-3|TRBD2
TGTGCCAGCAGCCGACTAGCGGGGGGGAGTGAGCAGTTCTTC
CASSRLAGGSEQFF
>TRBJ2-7|many|TRBV29-1|TRBD1
TGCAGCGTTGATGCAGGGGGCGGGGACGAGCAGTACTTC
CSVDAGGGDEQYF
>TRBJ2-7|few|TRBV29-1|NA
TGCAGCGTTGAGGGTGGGCGGAACCCTTACGAGCAGTACTTC
CSVEGGRNPYEQYF
>TRBJ1-2|many|TRBV6-1|NA
TGTGCCAGCAGTGCTACAAGGGACGCCTATGGCTACACCTTC
CASSATRDAYGYTF
>TRBJ1-2|many|TRBV12-3/TRBV12-4|NA
TGTGCCAGCAGTTTTGGGGGGCTCGGCTACACCTTC
CASSFGGLGYTF
>TRBJ2-1|NA|TRBV18|TRBD2
TGTGCCAGCTCACCACTGGGAGGGACCTACAATGAGCAGTTCTTC
CASSPLGGTYNEQFF
>TRBJ1-6|many|TRBV20-1|NA
TGCAGTGCTAGTAAGGAGTACTCACCCCTCCACTTT
CSASKEYSPLHF
>TRBJ2-3|many|TRBV28|NA
TGTGCCAGCAGTCTGGCTATGGGAGTGGGTACGCAGTATTTT
CASSLAMGVGTQYF
>TRBJ2-1|few|TRBV20-1|NA
TGCAGTGCTAGAGATCTGACGGGAGTAGGGGATGAGCAGTTCTTC
CSARDLTGVGDEQFF
>TRBJ2-1|NA|TRBV7-6|TRBD2
TGTGCCAGCAGCTTATCTTGGCTAGCGGGAGGCCCCAAGAGCTCCTACAATGAGCAGTTCTTC
CASSLSWLAGGPKSSYNEQFF
>TRBJ2-4|NA|TRBV4-2|TRBD2
TGTGCCAGCAGCCAAGTAGCGGGAGGAGCCAAAAACATTCAGTACTTC
CASSQVAGGAKNIQYF
>TRBJ2-2|many|TRBV7-2|TRBD2
TGTGCCAGCAGCCCCGGGGGGTCTGCCGGGGAGCTGTTTTTT
CASSPGGSAGELFF
>TRBJ1-6|many|TRBV5-1|NA
TGCGCCAGCGCCGGCGGGGGCAGGCAAGAATCACCCCTCCACTTT
CASAGGGRQESPLHF
>TRBJ2-1|many|TRBV20-1|TRBD1
TGCAGTGCTAGGTGGGACAGCTCCTACAATGAGCAGTTCTTC
CSARWDSSYNEQFF
>TRBJ1-1|many|TRBV3-1|NA
TGTGCCAGCAGCCAAGGGGCAGGGTGGAACACTGAAGCTTTCTTT
CASSQGAGWNTEAFF